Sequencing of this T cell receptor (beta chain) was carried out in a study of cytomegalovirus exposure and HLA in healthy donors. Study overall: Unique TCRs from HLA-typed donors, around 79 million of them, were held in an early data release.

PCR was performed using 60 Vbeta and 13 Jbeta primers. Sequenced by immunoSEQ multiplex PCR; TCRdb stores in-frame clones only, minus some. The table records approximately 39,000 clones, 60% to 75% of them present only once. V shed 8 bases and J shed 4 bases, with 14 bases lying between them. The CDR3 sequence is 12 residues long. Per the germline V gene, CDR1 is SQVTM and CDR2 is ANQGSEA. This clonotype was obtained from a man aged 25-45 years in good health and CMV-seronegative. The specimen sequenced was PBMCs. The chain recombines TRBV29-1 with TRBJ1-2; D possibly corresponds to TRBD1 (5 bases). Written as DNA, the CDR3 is TGCAGCATTCTGGAGGGGCCCTATGGCTACACCTTC. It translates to CSILEGPYGYTF.